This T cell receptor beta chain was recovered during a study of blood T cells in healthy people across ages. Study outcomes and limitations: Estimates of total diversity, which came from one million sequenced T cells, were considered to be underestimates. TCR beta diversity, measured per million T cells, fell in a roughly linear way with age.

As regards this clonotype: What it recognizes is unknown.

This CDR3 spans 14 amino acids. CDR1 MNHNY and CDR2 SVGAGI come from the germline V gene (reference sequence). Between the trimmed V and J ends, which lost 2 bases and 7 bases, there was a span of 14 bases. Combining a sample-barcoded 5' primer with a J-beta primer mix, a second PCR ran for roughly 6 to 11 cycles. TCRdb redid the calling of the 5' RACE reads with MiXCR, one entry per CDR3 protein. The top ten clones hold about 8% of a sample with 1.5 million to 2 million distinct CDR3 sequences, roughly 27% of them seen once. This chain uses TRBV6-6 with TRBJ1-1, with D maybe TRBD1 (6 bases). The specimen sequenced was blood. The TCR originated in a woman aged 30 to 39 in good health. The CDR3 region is CASSYPGGAGEAFF. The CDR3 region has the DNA TGTGCCAGCAGTTACCCTGGGGGGGCGGGTGAAGCTTTCTTT.